The table lists the clone carrying this TCR beta chain with a few counts. TCRdb recomputed calls from the 5' RACE reads with MiXCR, one row per CDR3 protein. Counted here are hundreds of thousands of distinct CDR3 sequences, roughly 15% occurring once; the ten biggest clones make up 22%. The sample is drawn from a study of T-cell memory formation after mild COVID-19. The V gene's germline CDR1 is KGHSH and CDR2 LQKENI. The CDR3 has 12 residues. The V end lost 0 bases, the J end lost 5 bases, and 2 bases lay between the germline ends. Sequencing input: PBMCs or a T cell subset sorted from them (not recorded which). V is TRBV18 and J is TRBJ1-5; D not resolved. This sequence originates from a man aged 18 to 29 who had mild COVID-19 (a few samples of this study predate the infection). Cell type and time point are not known. The CDR3 region is CASSPPDQPQHF. In nucleotides, the CDR3 is TGTGCCAGCTCACCACCGGATCAGCCCCAGCATTTT.